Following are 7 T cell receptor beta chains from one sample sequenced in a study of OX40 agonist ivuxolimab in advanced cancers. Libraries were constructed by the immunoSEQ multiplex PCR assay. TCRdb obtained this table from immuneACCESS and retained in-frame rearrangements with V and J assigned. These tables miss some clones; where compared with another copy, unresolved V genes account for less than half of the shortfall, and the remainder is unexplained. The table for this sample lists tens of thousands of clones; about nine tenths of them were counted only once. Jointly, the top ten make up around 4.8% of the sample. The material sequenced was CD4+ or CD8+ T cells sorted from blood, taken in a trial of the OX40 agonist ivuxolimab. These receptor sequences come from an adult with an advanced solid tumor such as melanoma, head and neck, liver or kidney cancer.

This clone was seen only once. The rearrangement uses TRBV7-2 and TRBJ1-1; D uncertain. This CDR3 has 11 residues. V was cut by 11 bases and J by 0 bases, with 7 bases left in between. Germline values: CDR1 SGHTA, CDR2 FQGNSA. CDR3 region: CASGVNTEAFF. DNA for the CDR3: TGTGCCTCCGGGGTGAACACTGAAGCTTTCTTT.

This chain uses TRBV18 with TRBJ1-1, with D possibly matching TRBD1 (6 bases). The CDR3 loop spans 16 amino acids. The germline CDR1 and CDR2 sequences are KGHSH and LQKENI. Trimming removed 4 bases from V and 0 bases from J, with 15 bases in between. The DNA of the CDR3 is TGTGCCAGCTCACATGGGGGCAGGGCCATGAACACTGAAGCTTTCTTT. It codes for CASSHGGRAMNTEAFF.

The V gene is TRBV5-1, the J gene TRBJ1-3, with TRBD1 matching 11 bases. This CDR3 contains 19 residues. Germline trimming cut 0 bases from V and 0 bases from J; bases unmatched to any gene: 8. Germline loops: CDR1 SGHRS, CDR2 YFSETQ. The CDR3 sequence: CASSLGTGGSQSSGNTIYF. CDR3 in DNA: TGCGCCAGCAGCTTGGGGACAGGGGGCTCGCAAAGCTCTGGAAACACCATATATTTT.

The CDR3 DNA sequence: TGTGCCAGCAGCCTCTGGGGAGGGGAGGGGCAAGAGACCCAGTACTTC. It is translated as CASSLWGGEGQETQYF. The rearrangement uses TRBV11-2 and TRBJ2-5; the match to TRBD2 covers 7 bases. V lost 5 bases and J lost 2; bases outside the gene matches: 11. This CDR3 is built from 16 residues. CDR1 and CDR2 (germline): SGHAT, FQNNGV. Variable domain in full (rest from reference TRBV11-2 and TRBJ2-5): EAGVAQSPRYKIIEKRQSVAFWCNPISGHATLYWYQQILGQGPKLLIQFQNNGVVDDSQLPKDRFSAERLKGVDSTLKIQPAKLEDSAVYLCASSLWGGEGQETQYFGPGTRLLVL.

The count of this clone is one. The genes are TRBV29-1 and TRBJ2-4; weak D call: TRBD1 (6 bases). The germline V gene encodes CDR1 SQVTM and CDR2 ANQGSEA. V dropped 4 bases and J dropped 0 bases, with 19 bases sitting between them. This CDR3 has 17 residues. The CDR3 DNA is TGCAGCGTTGTTCCCCCCCCAGGGGCACTAGCCAAAAACATTCAGTACTTC. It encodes CSVVPPPGALAKNIQYF.

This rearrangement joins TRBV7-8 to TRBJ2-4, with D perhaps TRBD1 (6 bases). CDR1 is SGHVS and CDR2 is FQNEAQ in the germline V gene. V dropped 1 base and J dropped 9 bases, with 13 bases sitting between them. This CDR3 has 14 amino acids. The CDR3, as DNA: TGTGCCAGCAGCTTAGGGCAGGGGCTGGGCATTCAGTACTTC. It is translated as CASSLGQGLGIQYF.

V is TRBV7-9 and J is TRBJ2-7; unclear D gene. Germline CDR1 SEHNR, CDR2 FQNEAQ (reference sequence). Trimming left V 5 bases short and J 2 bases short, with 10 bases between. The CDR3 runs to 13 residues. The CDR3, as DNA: TGTGCCAGCAGCACAGACACAACCTACGAGCAGTACTTC. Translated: CASSTDTTYEQYF.